One sample yielded the 18 T cell receptor beta chains listed below, sequenced in a study of tumor and adjacent non-tumor tissue in lung cancer. This sample's RNA came from whole unsorted tissue. TCRbeta libraries were built with three rounds of nested PCR, modified from ARM-PCR. TCRdb fed the multiplex PCR reads into MiXCR, producing one record per CDR3 protein. The sample records some 80,000 distinct CDR3 sequences, around 77% being singletons. The sample consisted of lung tumor tissue. The receptors derive from a woman aged 40 to 49 with non-small cell lung cancer.

Turning to this clonotype: An end of the junction differs from the germline gene, which may be a read error. This chain connects TRBV11-2 to TRBJ2-5; TRBD2 might be the D (6 bases). Germline lookup yields CDR1 SGHAT and CDR2 FQNNGV. The CDR3 runs to 16 residues. CDR3 nucleotides: TGTACCAGCAGCTTTGTTGGGTGGAGGGCACAAGAGACCCAGTACTTC. It encodes CTSSFVGWRAQETQYF.

This clonotype was counted once. An end of the junction differs from the germline gene, which may be a read error. The chain couples TRBV11-1 to TRBJ2-3; TRBD2 is a possible D gene (5 bases). CDR3 length equals 15 residues. Germline CDR1 and CDR2: SGHAT and FQDESV (reference sequence). CDR3 amino acids: CASSSLPGNSDTQYF. The CDR3, as DNA: TGTGCCAGCAGCAGTCTGCCGGGAAACTCAGATACGCAATATTTT.

The gene calls are TRBV28 and TRBJ2-5, with a tentative D call TRBD2 (7 bases). Trimming took 6 bases from V and 1 from J, leaving 18 bases between them. Germline V gene data show CDR1 as MDHEN and CDR2 as SYDVKM. This CDR3 is built from 16 residues. The CDR3 reads CASRTQGRGFQETQYF. As DNA, the CDR3 is TGTGCCAGCAGAACTCAAGGGAGGGGGTTCCAAGAGACCCAGTACTTC. The full variable domain, with the rest looked up from reference TRBV28 and TRBJ2-5, is DVKVTQSSRYLVKRTGEKVFLECVQDMDHENMFWYRQDPGLGLRLIYFSYDVKMKEKGDIPEGYSVSREKKERFSLILESASTNQTSMYLCASRTQGRGFQETQYFGPGTRLLVL.

Many counts were recorded for this clonotype. V usage is TRBV2 and J usage is TRBJ2-1, with 7 bases matching TRBD2. Germline V gives CDR1 SNHLY, CDR2 FYNNEI. There are 14 residues in the CDR3. Germline trimming cut 4 bases from V and 5 bases from J; bases unmatched to any gene: 5. CDR3 sequence: CASSGRREHNEQFF. CDR3 nucleotide sequence: TGTGCCAGCAGTGGACGGCGGGAGCACAATGAGCAGTTCTTC.

Notes on this clonotype: A read error may account for a junction end that differs from germline. This chain links TRBV20-1 with TRBJ2-1; 8 bases agree with TRBD2. CDR3 length: 18 amino acids. Per germline, CDR1 DFQATT and CDR2 SNEGSKA (reference sequence). CDR3 sequence reads: CSARDFASGQSSYNVQFF. In DNA, the CDR3 is TGCAGTGCTAGAGATTTTGCTAGCGGGCAAAGCTCTTACAATGTGCAGTTCTTC.

This chain joins TRBV12-3 or TRBV12-4 and TRBJ2-3, with unresolved D. V was clipped by 10 bases and J by 10 bases, with 27 bases between them. The CDR3 has 15 amino acids. The CDR3 region has the DNA TGTGCCACCTCAATCCCGACCGAAGGCCCGTACGCGCAGTATTTT. Its protein is CATSIPTEGPYAQYF.

This clonotype is labeled medium-sized. The chain links TRBV11-3 to TRBJ2-7; D is uncertain. V gave up 6 bases and J gave up 5 bases, with 14 bases separating them. The CDR3 totals 13 residues. Germline V gene lookup returns CDR1 SGHNT and CDR2 YENEEA. CDR3 protein: CASSPGPLNEQYF. The CDR3 coding sequence is TGTGCCAGCAGTCCCGGACCACTCAACGAGCAGTACTTC.

The chain's CDR3 is CASTVSGGTLEQYF. CDR3 nucleotides: TGTGCCAGCACCGTTAGCGGGGGGACCCTCGAGCAGTACTTC. V is TRBV6-1 and J is TRBJ2-7, with 10 nucleotides matching TRBD2. CDR1 and CDR2 (germline): MNHNS, SASEGT. The CDR3 contains 14 residues. The V segment lost 7 bases and the J segment 6 bases; nucleotides outside the gene matches: 9.

This clonotype is a singleton in its sample. The CDR3: CATARGADAEQFF. The CDR3 nucleotides read TGCGCCACAGCACGGGGGGCAGATGCTGAACAGTTCTTC. The chain couples TRBV4-1 to TRBJ2-1, with D possibly matching TRBD2 (7 bases). CDR1 is MGHRA and CDR2 is YSYEKL in the germline V gene. The germline V and J ends were trimmed by 10 bases and 13 bases, with 23 bases remaining between them. The CDR3 length is 13 residues.

The chain joins TRBV19 to TRBJ1-5; D remains ambiguous. The CDR3 consists of 15 residues. With 6 bases removed from V and 5 bases from J, the gap between germline ends came to 17 bases. Germline CDR1 LNHDA, CDR2 SQIVND (reference sequence). CDR3: CASRGRPGWDQPQHF. DNA for the CDR3: TGTGCCAGTAGAGGAAGACCTGGCTGGGATCAGCCCCAGCATTTT. Combining the CDR3 with reference TRBV19 and TRBJ1-5 gives the whole variable domain DGGITQSPKYLFRKEGQNVTLSCEQNLNHDAMYWYRQDPGQGLRLIYYSQIVNDFQKGDIAEGYSVSREKKESFPLTVTSAQKNPTAFYLCASRGRPGWDQPQHFGDGTRLSIL.

A remark on this clonotype: Relative to the germline gene, one junction end is altered; a read error may explain this. The chain joins TRBV29-1 to TRBJ2-7, with D possibly TRBD2 on 6 matching bases. CDR3 length: 13 amino acids. Looked up from germline, CDR1 is SQVTM and CDR2 is ANQGSEA. CDR3 sequence: CSVETRGSCEQYF. The CDR3 nucleotides read TGCAGCGTCGAGACTAGGGGATCCTGCGAGCAGTACTTC.

Remarks on this clonotype: One end of the junction fails to match germline, which may point to a read error. CDR3: CTSSFLGLNQSRHF. The CDR3 DNA is TGTACCAGCAGTTTCCTAGGCCTCAATCAGTCCCGGCATTTT. The rearrangement uses TRBV12-3 or TRBV12-4 and TRBJ1-5; no clear D gene. The CDR3 extends over 14 amino acids.

Details on this clonotype: The junction differs from germline at one of its ends, possibly a read error. This sequence joins TRBV11-2 and TRBJ2-7; 7 bases are shared with TRBD1. The CDR3 spans 17 residues. Germline-derived CDR1 and CDR2 are SGHAT and FQNNGV. CDR3 residues: CTSSLSSTGLGSCEQYF. CDR3 in DNA: TGTACCAGCAGCTTATCTTCGACAGGGCTGGGTTCCTGCGAGCAGTACTTC.

Of note for this clonotype: At one end, the junction sequence differs from germline, possibly due to a read error. V usage is TRBV29-1 and J usage is TRBJ1-6; D not resolved. The CDR3 runs 13 residues. Per germline, CDR1 SQVTM and CDR2 ANQGSEA. Written as DNA, the CDR3 is TGCAGCGTTGCGGTCCTGGAAGGCTCACCCCCCCACTTT. Amino acid sequence: CSVAVLEGSPPHF.

Points on this clonotype: One end of the junction is discordant with germline, which a read error may explain. The chain uses TRBV20-1 and TRBJ1-1; TRBD1 aligns across 8 bases. This CDR3 has 12 residues. Germline-derived CDR1 and CDR2 are DFQATT and SNEGSKA (reference sequence). The CDR3 region has the DNA TGCAGTACCGGACAGGGTAACATTGAAGCTTTCTTT. Amino acids: CSTGQGNIEAFF.

Worth noting for this clonotype: A read error may explain this, as a much larger clone is one base away. V is TRBV20-1 and J is TRBJ2-3; 8 nucleotides agree with TRBD2. Germline CDR1 DFQATT, CDR2 SNEGSKA (reference sequence). CDR3 size: 16 residues. This chain's CDR3 is CSVREGSGTRTDTQYF. The CDR3 bases are TGCAGTGTTAGAGAGGGTAGCGGGACCCGCACAGATACGCAGTATTTT.

The chain carries TRBV6-1 and TRBJ2-3; D is perhaps TRBD2 (5 bases). Germline V lookup: CDR1 MNHNS, CDR2 SASEGT. The CDR3 extends over 12 amino acids. The V gene lost 6 bases and the J gene lost 7 bases, with 11 bases spanning the gap. The CDR3 DNA reads as TGTGCCAGCAGCCGAGACGGGAATACGCAGTATTTT. Residues: CASSRDGNTQYF.

On this clonotype itself: The junction shows a germline mismatch at one end, possibly a read error. The chain recombines TRBV24-1 with TRBJ2-5; D might be TRBD2 (6 bases). The CDR3 contains 14 residues. Germline V gene data show CDR1 as KGHDR and CDR2 as SFDVKD. CDR3 nucleotide sequence: TGTGCCACGCAAGGCGCGGGGCACCAAGAGACCCAGTGCTTC. It specifies CATQGAGHQETQCF.